This entry lists 5 T cell receptor beta chains sequenced from one sample in a study of OX40 agonist ivuxolimab in advanced cancers. Produced via immunoSEQ multiplex PCR; TCRdb's table is partial and in-frame only. The sample consists of around 80,000 clones, about 85% of them appearing once. The sequenced sample was CD4+ or CD8+ T cells sorted from blood, obtained in a trial of the OX40 agonist ivuxolimab. These receptors came from an adult with an advanced solid tumor such as melanoma, head and neck, liver or kidney cancer.

This chain joins TRBV18 and TRBJ2-2; perhaps D is TRBD1 or TRBD2 (5 bases each). The V end was cut by 6 bases, the J end by 4 bases, with 15 bases between. CDR3 length: 15 residues. Germline lookup yields CDR1 KGHSH and CDR2 LQKENI. CDR3 DNA sequence: TGTGCCAGCTCCCTAATGGGGGAGCCCACCGGGGAGCTGTTTTTT. Its translation is CASSLMGEPTGELFF.

This chain joins TRBV5-1 and TRBJ2-5; 10 bases match TRBD1. The CDR3 runs 16 residues. Germline CDR1 reads SGHRS; CDR2 reads YFSETQ. Trimming removed 4 bases from V and 5 bases from J; junction bases left unmatched: 11. The CDR3 protein is CASSPRPGQGVETQYF. The CDR3 DNA follows: TGCGCCAGCAGCCCTAGACCTGGACAGGGGGTTGAGACCCAGTACTTC.

V usage is TRBV12-5 and J usage is TRBJ2-3; maybe TRBD2 (6 bases). Germline-derived CDR1 and CDR2 are LGHNT and FRNRAP. V shed 1 base and J shed 5 bases, with 7 bases lying between them. The CDR3 runs 13 residues. The CDR3 nucleotides are TGTGCTAGTGGTTTGGGGGGAGGAGATACGCAGTATTTT. Its protein is CASGLGGGDTQYF.

The chain employs TRBV5-1 and TRBJ2-7, with 7 bases fitting TRBD2. The V gene end was trimmed by 5 bases and the J gene end by 1 base; junction bases not matched to a gene: 6. Per the germline V gene, CDR1 is SGHRS and CDR2 is YFSETQ. The CDR3 is 14 residues long. DNA of the CDR3: TGCGCCAGCAGGACGCAGGGAGGGTCCTACGAGCAGTACTTC. Amino acids: CASRTQGGSYEQYF.

The chain recombines TRBV5-1 with TRBJ1-1; D is unresolved. V shed 5 bases and J shed 10 bases, with 18 bases lying between them. The CDR3 covers 13 residues. Germline CDR1 and CDR2: SGHRS and YFSETQ. The CDR3 here is CASSKASESVAFF. DNA for the CDR3: TGCGCCAGCAGTAAAGCCAGCGAGAGCGTAGCTTTCTTT.